The sample holds a few counts of the clone carrying this TCR beta chain. Other DNA variants within this sample encode the same CDR3. These data belong to a study of blood T cell repertoires in COVID-19. Study-level information: The samples span acute and convalescent COVID-19 from the United States, Italy and Spain. PBMCs, B-cell-depleted T cells, or T cells provided the cDNA or gDNA that made up the material.

Authors' processing steps: Nucleated cell counts were estimated from reference gene primer amplification. TCRdb's table, derived via immunoSEQ multiplex PCR, lists solely in-frame clones and lacks some. V and J calls and clone size are as listed in that table; D and trimming were resolved from the DNA. This table has roughly 89,000 clones, about 82% appearing once. The V gene's germline CDR1 is LGHDT and CDR2 YNNKEL (reference sequence). After removal of 1 base from V and 6 bases from J, the junction contained 3 bases not matched to a gene. The CDR3 has 15 amino acids. J is TRBJ2-1 and V is TRBV3-1 (or the pseudogene TRBV3-2), with 10 bases lining up with TRBD2. The clonotype originates from a woman at least 80 years old with acute or convalescent COVID-19. Sequencing used peripheral blood. The CDR3 DNA is TGTGCCAGCAGCCAAGTCTTAGCGGGGGGCAATGAGCAGTTCTTC. As protein: CASSQVLAGGNEQFF.